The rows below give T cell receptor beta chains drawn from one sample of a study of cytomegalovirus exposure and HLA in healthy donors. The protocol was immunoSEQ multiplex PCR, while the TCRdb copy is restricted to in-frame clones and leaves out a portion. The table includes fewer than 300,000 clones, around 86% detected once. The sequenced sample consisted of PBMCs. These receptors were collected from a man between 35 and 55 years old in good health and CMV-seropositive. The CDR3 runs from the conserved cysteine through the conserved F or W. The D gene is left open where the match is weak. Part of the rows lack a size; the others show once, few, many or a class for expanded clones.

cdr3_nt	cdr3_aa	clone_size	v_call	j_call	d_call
TGCGCCAGCAGCTCCGGACTCGACTCCTACAATGAGCAGTTCTTC	CASSSGLDSYNEQFF	NA	TRBV5-1	TRBJ2-1	NA
TGTGCCAGCAGCGTAGCTCGGTCGAACACAGATACGCAGTATTTT	CASSVARSNTDTQYF	once	TRBV9	TRBJ2-3	NA
TGTGCCAGCAGTCGGGACAGGGGGTACACAGATACGCAGTATTTT	CASSRDRGYTDTQYF	NA	TRBV6-5	TRBJ2-3	TRBD1
TGTGCCAGCAGCTTAGGGGGACTAGCGGGTACCGGGGAGCTGTTTTTT	CASSLGGLAGTGELFF	once	TRBV7-6	TRBJ2-2	TRBD2
TGTGCCTGGAGTGTTGATGCGGGACCCTCCTACGAGCAGTACTTC	CAWSVDAGPSYEQYF	NA	TRBV30	TRBJ2-7	NA
TGTGCCAGCAGCTTGGCTAGCGCCTACGAGCAGTACTTC	CASSLASAYEQYF	NA	TRBV7-3	TRBJ2-7	NA
TGTGCCAGCAGCTCCAGTGGGGGAGGGTTGAATGAGCAGTTCTTC	CASSSSGGGLNEQFF	NA	TRBV9	TRBJ2-1	TRBD2
TGTGCCAGCAGTGCCCAGGAAGGCCAAGAGACCCAGTACTTC	CASSAQEGQETQYF	NA	TRBV6-5	TRBJ2-5	NA
TGTGCCAGCAGTTGGAGCGGACCAATTTCCTACAATGAGCAGTTCTTC	CASSWSGPISYNEQFF	NA	TRBV27	TRBJ2-1	NA
TGTGCCAGCAGTGAGCTAGGGGTTGGCTACACCTTC	CASSELGVGYTF	once	TRBV2	TRBJ1-2	NA
TGTGCCAGCAGTGGACTCGGGACAGGGCGTGCCTACGAGCAGTACTTC	CASSGLGTGRAYEQYF	NA	TRBV25-1	TRBJ2-7	TRBD1
TGTGCCAGCAGCACAAGGGCGGGGACTGGGGCCAACGTCCTGACTTTC	CASSTRAGTGANVLTF	few	TRBV5-6	TRBJ2-6	NA
TGCGCCAGCAGCCAAGAGCGGGAAGGTAGATACGAGCAGTACTTC	CASSQEREGRYEQYF	few	TRBV4-3	TRBJ2-7	NA
TGTGCCGCAGCCTACGGGGGGCAAAATGAGCAGTTCTTC	CAAAYGGQNEQFF	NA	TRBV27	TRBJ2-1	NA
TGTGCCAGCAGTGACGATCGCAGGGTGGGTGAGCAGTACTTC	CASSDDRRVGEQYF	NA	TRBV27	TRBJ2-7	NA
TGTGCCAGTACCACGGACAGGGCCAACGTCCTGACTTTC	CASTTDRANVLTF	NA	TRBV19	TRBJ2-6	NA
TGTGCCAGCAGCGTAGATCAGTCCCCAACAGATACGCAGTATTTT	CASSVDQSPTDTQYF	NA	TRBV9	TRBJ2-3	NA
TGCAGCGTTGAAGTCGAAGAGACAGGGAACAATCAGCCCCAGCATTTT	CSVEVEETGNNQPQHF	NA	TRBV29-1	TRBJ1-5	TRBD1
TGTGCCATCAGGCCCGACAGGATCGCGAACACCGGGGAGCTGTTTTTT	CAIRPDRIANTGELFF	NA	TRBV10-3	TRBJ2-2	NA
TGTGCCAGCAGTTCCGGAAGCGGGACCTCCTACAATGAGCAGTTCTTC	CASSSGSGTSYNEQFF	NA	TRBV6-5	TRBJ2-1	TRBD2
TGTGCCAGCTCACCGGACACCACTGAAGCTTTCTTT	CASSPDTTEAFF	NA	TRBV18	TRBJ1-1	NA
TGTGCCAGCAGCCTCGGGACAGGGGCTCTTGAAAAACTGTTTTTT	CASSLGTGALEKLFF	NA	TRBV7-8	TRBJ1-4	TRBD1
TGTGCCAGCAGCTGGGACAAGAAGAATCAGCCCCAGCATTTT	CASSWDKKNQPQHF	once	TRBV2	TRBJ1-5	NA
TGTGCCAGCAGAGGGGTTTACGAGCAGTACTTC	CASRGVYEQYF	NA	TRBV28	TRBJ2-7	NA
TGTGCCAGCAGTTCACTCTTAGCCAAAAACATTCAGTACTTC	CASSSLLAKNIQYF	few	TRBV27	TRBJ2-4	NA
TGCGCCAGCAGCTTGGCCATAGCAGGGCCCGGCGACACTGAAGCTTTCTTT	CASSLAIAGPGDTEAFF	few	TRBV5-1	TRBJ1-1	NA
TGTGCCAGCAGCCCCTTGGCAGGGGGTTCGAGGGAGCAGTACTTC	CASSPLAGGSREQYF	NA	TRBV7-9	TRBJ2-7	TRBD1
TGTGCCAGCAGCTTCAAACGACAATACAGTTGGAACACTGAAGCTTTCTTT	CASSFKRQYSWNTEAFF	NA	TRBV7-2	TRBJ1-1	NA
TGTGCCAGCAGCTTGGGGACAGACGAGCAGTACTTC	CASSLGTDEQYF	NA	TRBV5-6	TRBJ2-7	NA
TGTGCCAGCAGTGACTGGGACAGGGGCAATCAGCCCCAGCATTTT	CASSDWDRGNQPQHF	NA	TRBV6-1	TRBJ1-5	TRBD1
TGCGCCAGCAGCTGGGAGGGACTGGGCAATCAGCCCCAGCATTTT	CASSWEGLGNQPQHF	NA	TRBV5-1	TRBJ1-5	NA